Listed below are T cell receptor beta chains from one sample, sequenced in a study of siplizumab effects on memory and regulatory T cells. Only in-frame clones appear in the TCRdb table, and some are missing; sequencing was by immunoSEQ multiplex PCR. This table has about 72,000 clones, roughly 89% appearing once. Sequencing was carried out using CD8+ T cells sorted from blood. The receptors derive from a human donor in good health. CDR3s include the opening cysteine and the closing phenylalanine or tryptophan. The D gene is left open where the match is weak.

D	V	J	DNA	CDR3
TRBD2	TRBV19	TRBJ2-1	TGTGCCAGTACTAAGCGGGGGGGCTACAATGAGCAGTTCTTC	CASTKRGGYNEQFF
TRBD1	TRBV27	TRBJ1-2	TGTGCCAGCAGTTTGGGGCGGACAGGCGTATATGGCTACACCTTC	CASSLGRTGVYGYTF
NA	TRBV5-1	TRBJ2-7	TGCGCCAGCAGCTTTTCGGGGAACGAGCAGTACTTC	CASSFSGNEQYF
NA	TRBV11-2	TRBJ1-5	TGTGCCAGCAGCTTATGGGGGGATCAGCCCCAGCATTTT	CASSLWGDQPQHF
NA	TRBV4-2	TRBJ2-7	TGTGCCAGCAGCCGGGGATTGGGCGAGCAGTACTTC	CASSRGLGEQYF
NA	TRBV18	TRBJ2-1	TGTGCCAGCTCCCTCGCCACCGGGGGCACCTACAATGAGCAGTTCTTC	CASSLATGGTYNEQFF
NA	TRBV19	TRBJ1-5	TGTGCCAGTAGTATAATGTCCAGCCGCGGGGAGCCCCAGCATTTT	CASSIMSSRGEPQHF
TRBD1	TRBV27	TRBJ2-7	TGTGCCAGCAGTTACAGGGGCCGGTACGAGCAGTACTTC	CASSYRGRYEQYF
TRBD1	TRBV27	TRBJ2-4	TGTGCCAGCAGTCCGTCCGGACAGGGGTCTCTGTACTTC	CASSPSGQGSLYF
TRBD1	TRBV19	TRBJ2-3	TGTGCCAGTAGTTTCGGGACAGGGGTGACAGATACGCAGTATTTT	CASSFGTGVTDTQYF
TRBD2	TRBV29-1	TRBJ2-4	TGCAGCGTTGAAGCGAGGTGGGATACTAGCGGGAGACCCTTCCGGCCTTGGGCCAAAAACATTCAGTACTTC	CSVEARWDTSGRPFRPWAKNIQYF
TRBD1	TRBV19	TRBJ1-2	TGTGCCAGTAGTACCGGGACAGCTTCGGGTGGCTACACCTTC	CASSTGTASGGYTF
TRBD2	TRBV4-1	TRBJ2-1	TGCGCCAGCAGCCAAGATCCGGGGGGATCCTACAATGAGCAGTTCTTC	CASSQDPGGSYNEQFF
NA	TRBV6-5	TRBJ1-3	TGTGCCAGCAGTTACTCGGGGAGCTCTGGAAACACCATATATTTT	CASSYSGSSGNTIYF
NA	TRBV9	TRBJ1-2	TGTGCCAGCAGCGTAGGGGGGGGCTATGGCTACACCTTC	CASSVGGGYGYTF